The source of this TCR beta chain is a study of blood T cell repertoires in COVID-19. Study information: Acute-phase and convalescent COVID-19 samples originated in the United States, Italy and Spain. T cells, B-cell-depleted T cells, or PBMCs supplied cDNA or gDNA.

Per germline, CDR1 MNHEY and CDR2 SVGAGI. After removal of 2 bases from V and 2 bases from J, the junction contained 4 bases not matched to a gene. The CDR3 is made up of 16 amino acids. The table came from immunoSEQ multiplex PCR; TCRdb's copy has only in-frame clones and leaves some out. The sample has around 74,000 clones; around 90% are singletons. The chain employs TRBV6-5 and TRBJ2-2; TRBD1 matches 8 bases. Input material: peripheral blood. The origin of this receptor is a woman aged 80 or over with active or convalescent COVID-19. CDR3 sequence: CASSYRTGSNTGELFF. The CDR3 coding sequence is TGTGCCAGCAGTTACCGGACAGGGTCCAACACCGGGGAGCTGTTTTTT.